Listed below are T cell receptor beta chains from one sample, sequenced in a study of regulatory T cells in long-lasting Graves disease. TCRdb redid the calling of the multiplex PCR reads with MiXCR, one entry per CDR3 protein. The sample lists roughly 380,000 distinct CDR3 sequences, around 17% occurring once. These records were also assigned to another study, of T cells in Graves' hyperthyroidism and ophthalmopathy.

This specimen was peripheral blood mononuclear cells (PBMCs), taken at new diagnosis, from a patient treated with antithyroid drugs. The receptors shown here come from a man aged 35 to 55 with Graves disease. Both conserved end residues are part of each CDR3. The D gene is left open where the match is weak. Clone size is given as once, few, many, or a class for an expanded clone.

v_gene	d_gene	j_gene	len	abundance	CDR3nt	CDR3aa
TRBV5-1	NA	TRBJ1-1	16	many	TGCGCCAGCAGCTTGGGAACTCTTGGGCAGATCGGTGAAGCTTTCTTT	CASSLGTLGQIGEAFF
TRBV18	TRBD1	TRBJ1-1	17	many	TGTGCCAGCTCCCGACGGGTCAGGGGGGATGCTGCAACTGAAGCTTTCTTT	CASSRRVRGDAATEAFF
TRBV20-1	TRBD2	TRBJ2-7	12	many	TGCAGGGTAGCGGGGGACTACTACGAGCAGTACTTC	CRVAGDYYEQYF
TRBV5-8	TRBD1	TRBJ2-1	14	many	TGTGCCAGCAGCTTCGACAGGGGTCGCAATGAGCAGTTCTTC	CASSFDRGRNEQFF
TRBV7-2	NA	TRBJ1-1	13	many	TGTGCCAGCAGCTTATACTGGGAAACTGAAGCTTTCTTT	CASSLYWETEAFF
TRBV6-1	TRBD1	TRBJ1-6	14	few	TGTGCCAGCAGCGACAGGGGAAATAATTCACCCCTCCACTTT	CASSDRGNNSPLHF
TRBV6-1	TRBD1	TRBJ1-1	16	many	TGTGCCAGCAGGCCAACCCCGACAGGGGCGAACACTGAAGCTTTCTTT	CASRPTPTGANTEAFF
TRBV29-1	NA	TRBJ2-5	12	many	TGCAGCGTTGATCGGGGGCAAGAGACCCAGTACTTC	CSVDRGQETQYF
TRBV12-3/TRBV12-4	NA	TRBJ2-1	17	few	TGTGCCAGCAGTTCCCCCAGGAGCAGGGCCCCCTACAATGAGCAGTTCTTC	CASSSPRSRAPYNEQFF
TRBV28	NA	TRBJ1-2	14	few	TGTGCCAGCAGTTTACCGGGGTATGGCTATGGCTACACCTTC	CASSLPGYGYGYTF
TRBV20-1	NA	TRBJ1-1	15	many	TGCAGTGCCACTTCGAACCCGGGGCGGAACACTGAAGCTTTCTTT	CSATSNPGRNTEAFF
TRBV7-3	NA	TRBJ2-7	14	many	TGTGCCAACAGCTTTCAAGGGGGGGACTACGAGCAGTACTTC	CANSFQGGDYEQYF
TRBV6-1	TRBD1	TRBJ1-2	13	many	TGTGCCAGCAGAGGAACAGGGGGCTATGGCTACACCTTC	CASRGTGGYGYTF